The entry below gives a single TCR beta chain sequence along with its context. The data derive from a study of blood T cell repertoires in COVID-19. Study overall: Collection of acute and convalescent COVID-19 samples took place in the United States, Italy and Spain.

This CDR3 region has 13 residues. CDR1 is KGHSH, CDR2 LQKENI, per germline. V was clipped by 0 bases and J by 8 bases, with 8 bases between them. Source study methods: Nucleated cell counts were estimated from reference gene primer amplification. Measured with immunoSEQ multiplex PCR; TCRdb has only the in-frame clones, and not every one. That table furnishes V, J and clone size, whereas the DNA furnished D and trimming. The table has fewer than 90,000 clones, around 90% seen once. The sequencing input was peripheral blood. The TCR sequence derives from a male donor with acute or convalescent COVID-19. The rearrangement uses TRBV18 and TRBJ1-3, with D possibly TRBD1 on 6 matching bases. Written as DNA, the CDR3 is TGTGCCAGCTCACCACCACAGGGATACACCATATATTTT. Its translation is CASSPPQGYTIYF. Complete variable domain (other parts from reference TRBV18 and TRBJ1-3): NAGVMQNPRHLVRRRGQEARLRCSPMKGHSHVYWYRQLPEEGLKFMVYLQKENIIDESGMPKERFSAEFPKEGPSILRIQQVVRGDSAAYFCASSPPQGYTIYFGEGSWLTVV.